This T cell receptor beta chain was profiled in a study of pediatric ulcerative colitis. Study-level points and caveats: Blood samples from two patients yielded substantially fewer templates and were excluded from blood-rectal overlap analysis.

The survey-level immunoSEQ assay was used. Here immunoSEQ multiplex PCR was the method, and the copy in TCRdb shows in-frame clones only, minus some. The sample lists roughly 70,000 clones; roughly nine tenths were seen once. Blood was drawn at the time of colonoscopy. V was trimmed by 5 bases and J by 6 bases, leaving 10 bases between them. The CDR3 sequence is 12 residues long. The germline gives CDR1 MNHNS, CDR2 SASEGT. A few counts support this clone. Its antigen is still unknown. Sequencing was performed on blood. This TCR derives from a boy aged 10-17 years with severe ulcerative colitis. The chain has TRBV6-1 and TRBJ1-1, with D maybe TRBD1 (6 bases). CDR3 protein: CASSHRVPEAFF. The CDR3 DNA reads TGTGCCAGCAGTCACAGGGTCCCTGAAGCTTTCTTT.